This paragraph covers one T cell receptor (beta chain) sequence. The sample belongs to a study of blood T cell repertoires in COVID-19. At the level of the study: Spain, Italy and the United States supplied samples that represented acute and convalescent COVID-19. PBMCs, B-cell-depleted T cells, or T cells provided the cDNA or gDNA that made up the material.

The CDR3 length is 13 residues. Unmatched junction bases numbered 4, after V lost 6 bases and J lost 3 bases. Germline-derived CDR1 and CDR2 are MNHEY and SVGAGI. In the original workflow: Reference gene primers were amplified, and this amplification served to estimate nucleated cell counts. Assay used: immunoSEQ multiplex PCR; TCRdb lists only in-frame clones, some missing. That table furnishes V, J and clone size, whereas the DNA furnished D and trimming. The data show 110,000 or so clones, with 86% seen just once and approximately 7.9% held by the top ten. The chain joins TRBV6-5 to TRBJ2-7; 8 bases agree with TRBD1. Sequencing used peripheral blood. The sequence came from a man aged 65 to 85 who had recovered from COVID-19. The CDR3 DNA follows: TGTGCCAGCAGCTGGGACAGGAGCTACGAGCAGTACTTC. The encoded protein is CASSWDRSYEQYF.